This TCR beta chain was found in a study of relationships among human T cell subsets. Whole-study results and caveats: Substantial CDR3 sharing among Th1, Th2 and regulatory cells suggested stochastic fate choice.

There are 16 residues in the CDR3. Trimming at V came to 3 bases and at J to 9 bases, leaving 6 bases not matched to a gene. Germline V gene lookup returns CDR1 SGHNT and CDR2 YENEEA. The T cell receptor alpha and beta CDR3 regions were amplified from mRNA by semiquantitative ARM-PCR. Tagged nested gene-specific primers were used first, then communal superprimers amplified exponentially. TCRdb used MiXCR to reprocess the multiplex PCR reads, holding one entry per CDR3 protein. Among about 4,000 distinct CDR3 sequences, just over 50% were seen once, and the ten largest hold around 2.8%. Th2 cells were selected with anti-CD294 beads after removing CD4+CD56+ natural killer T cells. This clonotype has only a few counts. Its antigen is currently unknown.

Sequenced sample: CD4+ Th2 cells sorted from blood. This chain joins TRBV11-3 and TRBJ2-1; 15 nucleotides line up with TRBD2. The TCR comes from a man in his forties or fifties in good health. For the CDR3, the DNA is TGTGCCAGCAGCTTGAGGACTAGCGGGGGGGTTGTTGAGCAGTTCTTC. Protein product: CASSLRTSGGVVEQFF.